The text below deals with one T cell receptor (beta chain). The antigen remains undetermined. The sample originates from a study of CXCR3-negative and CXCR3-positive naive CD8 T cells. Per germline, CDR1 SGHTA and CDR2 FQGTGA. The CDR3 has 16 amino acids. The authors prepared UMI-labeled TRB cDNA libraries by 5' RACE. Using the 5' RACE reads, TCRdb records one entry per CDR3 protein without DNA. The specimen's table records around 50,000 distinct CDR3 sequences. Whole-study findings and limits: Fresh PBMCs served for most assays, and CXCR3 expression fell partially after cryopreservation. CXCR3-positive naive cells had more hydrophobic TRB CDR3s than CXCR3-negative naive cells.

The clonotype was recovered from a human donor in good health. Some clones in this sample may be carry-over from other donors' samples. The genes are TRBV7-3 and TRBJ2-1; TCRdb picks TRBD2, but there is no DNA to check that call. Sequencing input: naive CXCR3+ CD8+ T cells from blood. As to subset: CD45RO-CCR7+CD27+CD95- naive CD8+ T cells expressing CXCR3 (TNR3+). This CDR3 is CASSSIGSGGADEQFF.